These 12 T cell receptor beta chains share one sample of origin, sequenced in a study of brain T cells in children with intractable seizures. The sample's time point: blood from clinic visit 5 months post-surgery; TSC patient then seizure free. Sequenced by immunoSEQ multiplex PCR; TCRdb stores in-frame clones only, minus some. This table has 300,000 to 400,000 clones, nearly 95% appearing once. This material consisted of peripheral blood, taken roughly 5 months after surgery. Receptor source: a boy younger than two with tuberous sclerosis and intractable seizures.

This clone was seen a single time. The chain combines TRBV25-1 with TRBJ2-2; D is ambiguous. The CDR3 covers 15 residues. Germline CDR1 reads MGHDK; CDR2 reads SYGVNS. Deletions cut 7 bases from V and 2 bases from J, with 14 bases between. CDR3 in amino acids: CASNDKNRNTGELFF. The CDR3, as DNA: TGTGCCAGCAATGACAAAAACCGAAACACCGGGGAGCTGTTTTTT.

This chain joins TRBV12-3 or TRBV12-4 and TRBJ2-5; D uncertain. V lost 6 bases to trimming and J lost 1 base, with 9 bases between them. The CDR3 is 13 residues long. CDR3 bases: TGTGCCAGCAGCCCACCAGCCCAAGAGACCCAGTACTTC. It is translated as CASSPPAQETQYF.

V and J are TRBV6-5 and TRBJ1-4, with D possibly TRBD1 on 5 matching bases. Between the trimmed V and J ends, which lost 5 bases and 7 bases, there was a span of 14 bases. The germline V gene encodes CDR1 MNHEY and CDR2 SVGAGI. This CDR3 has 14 amino acids. This CDR3 is CASSQTTGGEKLFF. In DNA form, the CDR3 reads TGTGCCAGCAGTCAAACAACTGGGGGTGAAAAACTGTTTTTT.

The chain's CDR3 is CASSQSRGRGYTF. The DNA for the CDR3 is TGTGCCAGCAGCCAATCAAGGGGCCGGGGCTACACCTTC. J is TRBJ1-2 and V is TRBV16; perhaps TRBD1 as D (5 bases). Trimming left V 0 bases short and J 8 bases short, with 10 bases between. This CDR3 has 13 residues. Germline CDR1 reads KGHSY; CDR2 reads FQNENV.

This clone occurred once. The rearrangement uses TRBV2 and TRBJ2-1, with 10 bases matching TRBD2. The CDR3 sequence is 14 residues long. Trimming removed 8 bases from V and 4 bases from J; junction bases left unmatched: 5. The germline gives CDR1 SNHLY, CDR2 FYNNEI. The chain's CDR3 is CASAGTSAYNEQFF. The CDR3 bases are TGTGCCAGCGCCGGGACTAGCGCTTACAATGAGCAGTTCTTC. Variable domain in full (rest from reference TRBV2 and TRBJ2-1): EPEVTQTPSHQVTQMGQEVILRCVPISNHLYFYWYRQILGQKVEFLVSFYNNEISEKSEIFDDQFSVERPDGSNFTLKIRSTKLEDSAMYFCASAGTSAYNEQFFGPGTRLTVL.

The chain employs TRBV12-3 or TRBV12-4 and TRBJ2-2; 8 nucleotides match TRBD1. The CDR3 is made up of 13 amino acids. Trimming at V came to 6 bases and at J to 6 bases, leaving 3 bases not matched to a gene. The CDR3 here is CASRQGDAGELFF. CDR3 coding DNA: TGTGCCAGCAGACAGGGGGACGCCGGGGAGCTGTTTTTT.

J is TRBJ2-3 and V is TRBV3-1 (or the pseudogene TRBV3-2); D is perhaps TRBD1 (6 bases). Germline-derived CDR1 and CDR2 are LGHDT and YNNKEL (reference sequence). The CDR3 loop spans 16 amino acids. Trimming shortened V by 1 base and J by 3 bases, and 14 bases separated the two germline ends. The CDR3 here is CASSQGLGARTDTQYF. The CDR3 region has the DNA TGTGCCAGCAGCCAAGGTTTGGGGGCGCGTACAGATACGCAGTATTTT.

The CDR3 loop reads CASSTSGSYNEQFF. Written as DNA, the CDR3 is TGTGCCAGCAGTACTAGCGGGAGTTACAATGAGCAGTTCTTC. The chain has TRBV6-2 or TRBV6-3 and TRBJ2-1, with 11 bases lining up with TRBD2. J lost 4 bases, V lost 5 bases, and 1 base had no gene match. This CDR3 has 14 residues. Germline lookup yields CDR1 MNHEY and CDR2 SVGEGT.

The V gene is TRBV5-8, the J gene TRBJ2-2, with a weak D call TRBD2 (6 bases). The CDR3 sequence is 14 residues long. Trimming pared 4 bases from V and 4 bases from J, leaving 11 bases between. CDR1 and CDR2 from the germline V gene are SGHTS and YDEGEE. The CDR3 protein is CASSVRRATGELFF. DNA of the CDR3: TGTGCCAGCAGCGTCAGGAGGGCCACCGGGGAGCTGTTTTTT.

The chain is built from TRBV4-1 and TRBJ1-2; possible D gene TRBD1, 5 bases. The V gene's germline CDR1 is MGHRA and CDR2 YSYEKL. Trimming shortened V by 2 bases and J by 5 bases, and 18 bases separated the two germline ends. This CDR3 contains 16 residues. This CDR3 reads CASSQPRDGSAYGYTF. The CDR3 bases are TGCGCCAGCAGCCAACCCCGGGACGGCTCGGCGTATGGCTACACCTTC.

This clone came up once. Mismatch with germline at one junction end may stem from a read error. J is TRBJ2-5 and V is TRBV30, with D tentatively TRBD2 (6 bases). From germline, CDR1 is GTSNPN and CDR2 SVGIG (reference sequence). This CDR3 is built from 11 residues. The CDR3 loop reads CAWKTWGEENF. The CDR3 bases are TGTGCCTGGAAAACATGGGGGGAGGAGAACTTC.

The chain links TRBV19 to TRBJ2-1; 9 bases fit TRBD2. This CDR3 has 16 residues. Germline assignment: CDR1 LNHDA and CDR2 SQIVND (reference sequence). V trimming: 6 bases; J trimming: 4 bases; junction bases outside the gene matches: 10. CDR3 amino acids: CASRALAGVAYNEQFF. The DNA for the CDR3 is TGTGCCAGTAGGGCCTTAGCGGGAGTAGCGTACAATGAGCAGTTCTTC.